Listed below are T cell receptor beta chains from one sample, sequenced in a study of cytomegalovirus exposure and HLA in healthy donors. Produced via immunoSEQ multiplex PCR; TCRdb's table is partial and in-frame only. Altogether about 160,000 clones are present, approximately 80% being singletons, with the ten largest covering roughly 3.5%. Sequenced sample: PBMCs. The receptors come from a man younger than 45 in good health and CMV-seropositive. Each CDR3 is given with its conserved first and last residue. The D gene is left open where the match is weak. Clone sizes are given selectively: once, few, many, or a class where the clone is expanded.

d_gene,v_gene,abundance,j_gene,CDR3aa,CDR3nt
.,TRBV2,.,TRBJ2-1,CASAGSSYNEQFF,TGTGCCAGCGCGGGGAGCTCCTACAATGAGCAGTTCTTC
.,TRBV27,.,TRBJ2-7,CASSLSVSNEQYF,TGTGCCAGCAGTTTAAGTGTATCCAACGAGCAGTACTTC
TRBD1,TRBV19,once,TRBJ1-5,CASSKRQGDYNQPQHF,TGTGCCAGTAGTAAAAGACAGGGAGACTACAATCAGCCCCAGCATTTT
TRBD2,TRBV6-5,.,TRBJ2-4,CASSGGDKNIQYF,TGTGCCAGCTCCGGGGGGGACAAAAACATTCAGTACTTC
.,TRBV7-3,.,TRBJ2-2,CASSLGRGSGELFF,TGTGCCAGCAGCTTAGGCCGAGGGTCCGGGGAGCTGTTTTTT
TRBD1,TRBV13,.,TRBJ1-2,CASSSRTGSHYGYTF,TGTGCCAGCAGCTCGCGGACAGGGTCACACTATGGCTACACCTTC
.,TRBV29-1,once,TRBJ1-6,CSVEVAGNYNSPLHF,TGCAGCGTTGAAGTTGCAGGAAACTATAATTCACCCCTCCACTTT
.,TRBV7-6,.,TRBJ2-7,CASSPGTFSYEQYF,TGTGCCAGCAGCCCCGGGACATTCAGCTACGAGCAGTACTTC
TRBD2,TRBV5-1,.,TRBJ2-5,CASSLRGRAQETQYF,TGCGCCAGCAGCTTACGGGGGAGGGCCCAAGAGACCCAGTACTTC
TRBD2,TRBV19,.,TRBJ2-2,CASSRNSGEAGELFF,TGTGCCAGTAGCCGGAATAGCGGGGAGGCCGGGGAGCTGTTTTTT
TRBD2,TRBV9,.,TRBJ2-5,CASSVPQVAGGPETQYF,TGTGCCAGCAGCGTCCCTCAGGTAGCGGGGGGCCCAGAGACCCAGTACTTC
TRBD2,TRBV9,.,TRBJ2-1,CASSVDTAGGSLHEQFF,TGTGCCAGCAGCGTAGATACGGCGGGGGGCTCACTCCATGAGCAGTTCTTC
.,TRBV5-6,.,TRBJ1-6,CASSPGFYNPPLHF,TGTGCCAGCAGCCCAGGGTTCTATAATCCACCCCTCCACTTT
.,TRBV6-6,.,TRBJ2-6,CASSPQGRGANVLTF,TGTGCCAGCAGTCCTCAGGGGCGAGGGGCCAACGTCCTGACTTTC
.,TRBV2,.,TRBJ1-2,CASSEQGMNNYGYTF,TGTGCCAGCAGTGAACAGGGGATGAACAACTATGGCTACACCTTC
.,TRBV6-1,few,TRBJ1-5,CASSIISNQPQHF,TGTGCCAGCAGTATTATTAGCAATCAGCCCCAGCATTTT
TRBD1,TRBV27,.,TRBJ1-6,CASRSRQGGTPLHF,TGTGCCAGCAGGTCCCGACAGGGTGGAACACCCCTCCACTTT
TRBD1,TRBV6-1,.,TRBJ2-7,CASRGDSYEQYF,TGTGCCAGCAGGGGGGACAGCTACGAGCAGTACTTC
.,TRBV7-8,once,TRBJ1-5,CASSHERRNSNQPQHF,TGTGCCAGCAGCCACGAGCGTCGTAATAGCAATCAGCCCCAGCATTTT
.,TRBV19,.,TRBJ2-1,CASSTNRELEQFF,TGTGCCAGTAGTACGAACAGGGAATTGGAGCAGTTCTTC
TRBD2,TRBV5-1,.,TRBJ2-5,CASSGLAGEETQYF,TGCGCCAGCAGCGGACTAGCGGGAGAGGAGACCCAGTACTTC
.,TRBV2,few,TRBJ2-2,CASSEQGGTGELFF,TGTGCCAGCAGTGAACAGGGAGGCACCGGGGAGCTGTTTTTT
.,TRBV30,few,TRBJ2-5,CAWSEYRSYQETQYF,TGTGCCTGGAGTGAGTACAGGTCGTACCAAGAGACCCAGTACTTC
TRBD2,TRBV19,.,TRBJ2-1,CASSIAGGTYNEQFF,TGTGCCAGTAGTATCGCGGGGGGGACCTACAATGAGCAGTTCTTC
TRBD2,TRBV2,.,TRBJ2-7,CASKGRDYPSYEQYF,TGTGCCAGCAAGGGACGGGACTATCCATCCTACGAGCAGTACTTC
.,TRBV14,.,TRBJ1-1,CASSQVGGNTEAFF,TGTGCCAGCAGCCAAGTTGGCGGGAACACTGAAGCTTTCTTT
TRBD1,TRBV30,few,TRBJ1-5,CAWSPHRTGAGQPQHF,TGTGCCTGGAGCCCCCACCGGACAGGGGCTGGTCAGCCCCAGCATTTT
TRBD1,TRBV13,.,TRBJ2-2,CASSSSSGTGGPGELFF,TGTGCCAGCAGTTCCTCTTCGGGGACAGGGGGCCCCGGGGAGCTGTTTTTT
.,TRBV7-2,.,TRBJ1-6,CASRTRQPHSPLHF,TGTGCCAGCAGAACCCGACAGCCCCATTCACCCCTCCACTTT
.,TRBV5-1,few,TRBJ2-3,CASSPNQGISTDTQYF,TGCGCCAGCAGCCCAAACCAGGGGATTAGCACAGATACGCAGTATTTT
.,TRBV13,.,TRBJ1-1,CASSRGMNTEAFF,TGTGCCAGCAGCCGAGGGATGAACACTGAAGCTTTCTTT
TRBD2,TRBV4-1,few,TRBJ2-5,CASSQRAGGKETQYF,TGCGCCAGCAGCCAAAGAGCGGGGGGAAAAGAGACCCAGTACTTC
.,TRBV5-4,few,TRBJ1-6,CASSPGLSYNSPLHF,TGTGCCAGCAGCCCGGGATTGAGTTATAATTCACCCCTCCACTTT